Listed below are T cell receptor beta chains from one sample, sequenced in a study of blood T cell repertoires in COVID-19. Profiling relied on immunoSEQ multiplex PCR, and the TCRdb table lists in-frame clones only, not all of them. The table records around 330,000 clones, roughly 85% of them present only once. Sequenced input: PBMCs or T cells enriched from blood (not recorded which). The receptor set was obtained from a woman aged 25 to 45 who had been exposed to COVID-19. Each CDR3 is given with its conserved first and last residue. A D gene is named only where the DNA matches it firmly. Not all rows give a size; the values are once, few, many and, for expanded clones, a class.

D	J	size	V	DNA	CDR3
.	TRBJ1-6	.	TRBV9	TGTGCCAGCAGCGCGACAGCCTATAATTCACCCCTCCACTTT	CASSATAYNSPLHF
TRBD1	TRBJ2-3	.	TRBV5-1	TGCGCCAGCAGCTTGGAGGACAGGAAGGGAGATACGCAGTATTTT	CASSLEDRKGDTQYF
TRBD1	TRBJ2-4	.	TRBV30	TGTGCCTGGAGTCGGGACAGGCCCACCAGCAAAAACATTCAGTACTTC	CAWSRDRPTSKNIQYF
.	TRBJ2-1	.	TRBV7-2	TGTGCCAGCAGCTTAGTGGGACAATACAATGAGCAGTTCTTC	CASSLVGQYNEQFF
.	TRBJ2-2	.	TRBV28	TGTGCCAGCAGTTCGACTCAGAACACCGGGGAGCTGTTTTTT	CASSSTQNTGELFF
.	TRBJ2-7	few	TRBV6-2/TRBV6-3	TGTGCCAGCAGTTACCTAACAGGCTACGAGCAGTACTTC	CASSYLTGYEQYF
.	TRBJ2-3	once	TRBV7-8	TGTGCCAGCAGCCCTATGACTAGCACAGATACGCAGTATTTT	CASSPMTSTDTQYF
.	TRBJ1-4	.	TRBV4-2	TGTGCCAGCAGCCAAGACCTCAGGAGGGTCGCCGAAAAACTGTTTTTT	CASSQDLRRVAEKLFF
TRBD1	TRBJ1-4	.	TRBV7-2	TGTGCCAGCAGCCTACAAGGACAGGGGGCTTATGAAAAACTGTTTTTT	CASSLQGQGAYEKLFF
.	TRBJ1-1	.	TRBV7-2	TGTGCCAGCAGCTCAAGCGCGAACACTGAAGCTTTCTTT	CASSSSANTEAFF
TRBD1	TRBJ1-2	.	TRBV9	TGTGCCAGCAGCGTAGAGAGACAGGGGGGCTATGGCTACACCTTC	CASSVERQGGYGYTF
TRBD1	TRBJ1-3	.	TRBV28	TGTGCCAGCAGTCCAGGACAGGGGATTTCAGGAAACACCATATATTTT	CASSPGQGISGNTIYF
TRBD2	TRBJ2-2	.	TRBV19	TGTGCCAGTAGTTATAGCGGGAGTCACACCGGGGAGCTGTTTTTT	CASSYSGSHTGELFF
.	TRBJ1-3	.	TRBV12-3/TRBV12-4	TGTGCCAGCAGAAGCTTGTCGGGAAACACCATATATTTT	CASRSLSGNTIYF
TRBD1	TRBJ2-5	.	TRBV7-8	TGTGCCAGCAGCTTACAAGGACAGGGGGCGCGGGAGACCCAGTACTTC	CASSLQGQGARETQYF
.	TRBJ1-4	.	TRBV27	TGTGCCAGCACCTCGGGGGGGGCAGGGGAAAAACTGTTTTTT	CASTSGGAGEKLFF
TRBD1	TRBJ2-2	.	TRBV7-9	TGTGCCAGCAGCTCTTGGGACAGGGACACCGGGGAGCTGTTTTTT	CASSSWDRDTGELFF
.	TRBJ2-1	once	TRBV30	TGTGCCTGGATTGACTCGCAATCCTACAATGAGCAGTTCTTC	CAWIDSQSYNEQFF
.	TRBJ1-3	once	TRBV28	TGTGCCAGCAGTTGGGCCTCTGGAAACACCATATATTTT	CASSWASGNTIYF
.	TRBJ1-4	.	TRBV7-2	TGTGCCAGCAGCTTAGAGATGCGGGCGGCAGGCAGAAAACTGTTTTTT	CASSLEMRAAGRKLFF
TRBD2	TRBJ2-7	.	TRBV5-1	TGCGCCAGCAGCCAGACTAGCGCGATCTACGAGCAGTACTTC	CASSQTSAIYEQYF
.	TRBJ1-1	.	TRBV28	TGTGCCAGCAGTTTCCGGGGGAGATACACTGAAGCTTTCTTT	CASSFRGRYTEAFF
.	TRBJ2-7	.	TRBV11-2	TGTGCCAGCAGGGACCCTCGGGAAGAGCAGTACTTC	CASRDPREEQYF
.	TRBJ2-5	.	TRBV6-5	TGTGCCAGCAGTATTCACAGGGTGGGACAAGAGACCCAGTACTTC	CASSIHRVGQETQYF
.	TRBJ1-5	.	TRBV19	TGTGCCAGTGGGGACTATAGCAATCAGCCCCAGCATTTT	CASGDYSNQPQHF
.	TRBJ1-2	.	TRBV27	TGTGCCAGCAGTTTCCGCGACAGGCCTTATGGCTACACCTTC	CASSFRDRPYGYTF
.	TRBJ2-2	few	TRBV7-9	TGTGCCAGCAGCTTAGGTCAACAGAACACCGGGGAGCTGTTTTTT	CASSLGQQNTGELFF
TRBD2	TRBJ2-7	once	TRBV6-2/TRBV6-3	TGTGCCAGCAGTTTACAACGGACTAGCGGGAAAGGACACCTCTCCTACGAGCAGTACTTC	CASSLQRTSGKGHLSYEQYF
TRBD2	TRBJ2-2	.	TRBV18	TGTGCCAGCTCACACGACGGCGCGGGGGAAGGAAACACCGGGGAGCTGTTTTTT	CASSHDGAGEGNTGELFF
.	TRBJ2-7	once	TRBV4-3	TGCGCCAGCAGCCAAGAACAAGGGGCCCTCTACGAGCAGTACTTC	CASSQEQGALYEQYF
TRBD1	TRBJ2-5	.	TRBV9	TGTGCCAGCAGCGTAGATGGGACAGGGGACGAGACCCAGTACTTC	CASSVDGTGDETQYF
.	TRBJ1-2	.	TRBV3-1/TRBV3-2	TGTGCCAGCAGCCCGGTTCATAGCTCTAACTATGGCTACACCTTC	CASSPVHSSNYGYTF
TRBD1	TRBJ2-1	.	TRBV5-5	TGTGCCAGCAGCCCCATGTGGTCGGGACAGGGGGTGTACAATGAGCAGTTCTTC	CASSPMWSGQGVYNEQFF
.	TRBJ1-1	.	TRBV6-1	TGTGCCAGCAGTGAACAGGGAAGTCAGACTGAAGCTTTCTTT	CASSEQGSQTEAFF
TRBD2	TRBJ2-3	.	TRBV2	TGTGCCAGCGCAGCATTAGCGGGGGCCCCCGTTACGCAGTATTTT	CASAALAGAPVTQYF
.	TRBJ1-6	.	TRBV3-1/TRBV3-2	TGTGCCAGCAGCCGCGGGACTGCCTCGCCCCTCCACTTT	CASSRGTASPLHF
.	TRBJ1-2	.	TRBV28	TGTGCCAGCTCCACGGGAGTGTTCTATGGCTACACCTTC	CASSTGVFYGYTF
TRBD2	TRBJ2-1	.	TRBV18	TGTGCCAGTACCCGGACTAGCGGACGGGCCTACAATGAGCAGTTCTTC	CASTRTSGRAYNEQFF
.	TRBJ2-1	.	TRBV27	TGTGCCAGCAGTTTATCGAGGCGGGCGCAGTTCTTC	CASSLSRRAQFF
.	TRBJ1-2	.	TRBV27	TGTGCCAGCAGTTTCTCGGCGGGGCGCAACTATGGCTACACCTTC	CASSFSAGRNYGYTF
.	TRBJ1-3	.	TRBV9	TGTGCCAGCAGCGTAGAGGGAGAACCTCGCTCTGGAAACACCATATATTTT	CASSVEGEPRSGNTIYF
.	TRBJ2-3	.	TRBV3-1/TRBV3-2	TGTGCCAGCAGCCAAGTCACAGCGGTAGGCACAGATACGCAGTATTTT	CASSQVTAVGTDTQYF
.	TRBJ2-1	.	TRBV12-3/TRBV12-4	TGTGCCAGCAGTTCGCCGGGCTACAATGAGCAGTTCTTC	CASSSPGYNEQFF
.	TRBJ1-1	few	TRBV7-2	TGTGCCAGCAGCCCACAGGGTATGAACACTGAAGCTTTCTTT	CASSPQGMNTEAFF
.	TRBJ1-1	.	TRBV7-3	TGTGCCAGCAGCTCAAATGCGGGGAGCACTGAAGCTTTCTTT	CASSSNAGSTEAFF
.	TRBJ2-2	once	TRBV28	TGTGCCAGCCTCACAGGTGTGGCCGGGGAGCTGTTTTTT	CASLTGVAGELFF
.	TRBJ1-6	few	TRBV28	TGTGCCAGCAGGAGCGGCAGCTCCTATAATTCACCCCTCCACTTT	CASRSGSSYNSPLHF
.	TRBJ2-1	.	TRBV9	TGTGCCAGCAGCGTAGAAGGGCGAGGGGAGCAGTTCTTC	CASSVEGRGEQFF
TRBD1	TRBJ1-1	.	TRBV2	TGTGCCAGCAGTGACGGGGGCAGGGGGCAGACTGAAGCTTTCTTT	CASSDGGRGQTEAFF
TRBD1	TRBJ1-1	.	TRBV4-2	TGTGCCAGCAACAGGGGGGATTCGGGCACTGAAGCTTTCTTT	CASNRGDSGTEAFF
TRBD1	TRBJ2-7	.	TRBV28	TGTGCCAGCAGTTTCGAGACAGGGGTATACGAGCAGTACTTC	CASSFETGVYEQYF
TRBD1	TRBJ1-2	few	TRBV5-6	TGTGCCAGCACCTTGGACAGGTTTTACTACACCTTC	CASTLDRFYYTF